This T cell receptor (beta chain) was observed in a study of a mutant IDH1 vaccine in newly diagnosed glioma. Study overall: Vaccination was launched 4-6 weeks after radiotherapy alone, or with temozolomide cycles.

V lost 4 bases and J 9 bases, leaving 19 bases between the germline ends. CDR3 length: 15 amino acids. Germline lookup yields CDR1 LGHNT and CDR2 FRNRAP. Time point denoted: week 35, safety follow-up. The content of each vaccine dose was 300 ug of mutant IDH1 20-mer peptide, and topical imiquimod accompanied it. With regard to this clone: Its matching antigen is unknown.

Here immunoSEQ multiplex PCR was the method, and the copy in TCRdb shows in-frame clones only, minus some. The top ten clones hold 2% to 2.5% of a sample with over 45,000 clones, almost 95% of them seen once. The chain employs TRBV12-5 and TRBJ2-1; a possible D gene is TRBD2 (6 bases). The source material was PBMCs, sampled from a glioma patient whose treatment included an IDH1 peptide vaccine. The TCR sequence derives from a man aged 45-60 years with glioma. CDR3 region: CASGSSLAVGGEQFF. For the CDR3, the DNA is TGTGCTAGTGGTTCAAGCCTCGCCGTGGGGGGTGAGCAGTTCTTC.